Listed below are T cell receptor beta chains from one sample, sequenced in a study of early T cells in non-severe SARS-CoV-2 infection. TCRdb reprocessed the 5' RACE reads via MiXCR and lists one record per CDR3 protein. The table lists 84,000 or so distinct CDR3 sequences, more than 13% of them singletons. The sequencing sample was made of whole blood. These receptors originate from an adult who was a healthcare worker with PCR-confirmed SARS-CoV-2 infection or an uninfected control (not recorded which). The CDR3 runs from the conserved cysteine through the conserved F or W. A D gene is named only where the DNA matches it firmly. Expanded clones get a size class; other rows say once, few or many, or leave the size out.

clone_size: NA
v_call: TRBV28
j_call: TRBJ1-1
d_call: TRBD1
cdr3_aa: CASSLPQDRATEAFF
cdr3_nt: TGTGCCAGCAGTCTCCCCCAAGACAGGGCTACTGAAGCTTTCTTT

clone_size: few
v_call: TRBV2
j_call: TRBJ2-5
d_call: NA
cdr3_aa: CASSPGLGGQTQYF
cdr3_nt: TGTGCCAGCTCCCCAGGACTAGGGGGACAGACCCAGTACTTC

clone_size: many
v_call: TRBV20-1
j_call: TRBJ2-5
d_call: NA
cdr3_aa: CSAREGEPQETQYF
cdr3_nt: TGCAGTGCTAGAGAGGGGGAGCCCCAAGAGACCCAGTACTTC

clone_size: few
v_call: TRBV6-1
j_call: TRBJ1-2
d_call: NA
cdr3_aa: CASSESLLGLYGYTF
cdr3_nt: TGTGCCAGCAGTGAAAGTCTACTCGGGCTCTATGGCTACACCTTC

clone_size: few
v_call: TRBV10-1
j_call: TRBJ2-5
d_call: NA
cdr3_aa: CASHYRQLPQETQYF
cdr3_nt: TGCGCCAGCCACTACCGACAGTTACCGCAAGAGACCCAGTACTTC

clone_size: many
v_call: TRBV20-1
j_call: TRBJ1-6
d_call: NA
cdr3_aa: CSAFNVGGAYNSPLHF
cdr3_nt: TGCAGTGCTTTTAACGTCGGGGGGGCCTATAATTCACCCCTCCACTTT

clone_size: few
v_call: TRBV7-9
j_call: TRBJ1-3
d_call: TRBD1
cdr3_aa: CASSFQNWTGELHTIYF
cdr3_nt: TGTGCCAGCAGCTTTCAAAACTGGACAGGGGAGTTACACACCATATATTTT

clone_size: NA
v_call: TRBV11-3
j_call: TRBJ2-1
d_call: NA
cdr3_aa: CAGSHRTETNEQFF
cdr3_nt: TGTGCCGGCAGCCATCGGACAGAAACAAATGAGCAGTTCTTC

clone_size: NA
v_call: TRBV12-3/TRBV12-4
j_call: TRBJ1-5
d_call: NA
cdr3_aa: CATRRTADSNQPQHF
cdr3_nt: TGTGCCACTCGGAGGACAGCCGATAGCAATCAGCCCCAGCATTTT

clone_size: many
v_call: TRBV7-2
j_call: TRBJ2-7
d_call: TRBD2
cdr3_aa: CASSLGVWGLAMHEQYF
cdr3_nt: TGTGCCAGCAGCTTAGGAGTTTGGGGACTAGCCATGCACGAGCAGTACTTC

clone_size: few
v_call: TRBV20-1
j_call: TRBJ2-3
d_call: TRBD2
cdr3_aa: CSAGLAGFSTDTQYF
cdr3_nt: TGCAGTGCGGGCCTAGCGGGTTTTAGCACAGATACGCAGTATTTT

clone_size: NA
v_call: TRBV15
j_call: TRBJ2-6
d_call: TRBD1
cdr3_aa: CATSEQGASGGANVLTF
cdr3_nt: TGTGCCACCAGCGAACAGGGGGCATCGGGAGGGGCCAACGTCCTGACTTTC

clone_size: NA
v_call: TRBV6-5
j_call: TRBJ1-1
d_call: NA
cdr3_aa: CASSYSWGPNTEAFF
cdr3_nt: TGTGCCAGCAGTTACTCATGGGGGCCGAACACTGAAGCTTTCTTT

clone_size: NA
v_call: TRBV27
j_call: TRBJ1-5
d_call: NA
cdr3_aa: CASSLGGGNNQPQHF
cdr3_nt: TGTGCCAGCAGTTTAGGGGGAGGGAATAATCAGCCCCAGCATTTT

clone_size: NA
v_call: TRBV6-1
j_call: TRBJ2-1
d_call: TRBD1
cdr3_aa: CASSVMPAGTGSNNEQFF
cdr3_nt: TGTGCCAGCAGTGTAATGCCGGCCGGGACAGGGTCCAACAATGAGCAGTTCTTC

clone_size: once
v_call: TRBV9
j_call: TRBJ1-1
d_call: NA
cdr3_aa: CASSVGMNTEAFF
cdr3_nt: TGTGCCAGCAGCGTAGGGATGAACACTGAAGCTTTCTTT

clone_size: many
v_call: TRBV27
j_call: TRBJ2-2
d_call: TRBD1
cdr3_aa: CASSLPSTGAGELFF
cdr3_nt: TGTGCCAGCAGTTTACCGTCAACAGGGGCCGGGGAGCTGTTTTTT

clone_size: few
v_call: TRBV6-5
j_call: TRBJ2-5
d_call: TRBD2
cdr3_aa: CASSLVSGGPGETQYF
cdr3_nt: TGTGCCAGCAGTTTAGTTAGCGGGGGCCCCGGGGAGACCCAGTACTTC

clone_size: NA
v_call: TRBV3-1
j_call: TRBJ2-7
d_call: TRBD2
cdr3_aa: CASSQDTAGREQYF
cdr3_nt: TGTGCCAGCAGCCAAGATACAGCGGGGCGCGAGCAGTACTTC

clone_size: NA
v_call: TRBV14
j_call: TRBJ2-7
d_call: NA
cdr3_aa: CASSQQGRDEQYF
cdr3_nt: TGTGCCAGCAGCCAGCAGGGAAGGGACGAGCAGTACTTC

clone_size: many
v_call: TRBV6-1
j_call: TRBJ1-5
d_call: NA
cdr3_aa: CASSELSGRLNQPQHF
cdr3_nt: TGTGCCAGCAGTGAACTTTCGGGACGGCTCAATCAGCCCCAGCATTTT

clone_size: NA
v_call: TRBV20-1
j_call: TRBJ2-5
d_call: NA
cdr3_aa: CSARRQYQETQYF
cdr3_nt: TGCAGTGCTAGAAGGCAGTACCAAGAGACCCAGTACTTC

clone_size: NA
v_call: TRBV20-1
j_call: TRBJ2-1
d_call: NA
cdr3_aa: CSAKLGSYYNEQFF
cdr3_nt: TGCAGTGCCAAATTAGGGAGCTACTACAATGAGCAGTTCTTC

clone_size: few
v_call: TRBV12-3/TRBV12-4
j_call: TRBJ2-1
d_call: NA
cdr3_aa: CASTPMGGHYNEQFF
cdr3_nt: TGTGCCAGCACCCCCATGGGGGGCCACTACAATGAGCAGTTCTTC

clone_size: NA
v_call: TRBV5-1
j_call: TRBJ2-3
d_call: NA
cdr3_aa: CASSLAGDNTDTQYF
cdr3_nt: TGCGCCAGCAGCTTGGCGGGGGACAACACAGATACGCAGTATTTT

clone_size: few
v_call: TRBV29-1
j_call: TRBJ1-5
d_call: NA
cdr3_aa: CSVGAGNQPQHF
cdr3_nt: TGCAGCGTTGGGGCAGGTAATCAGCCCCAGCATTTT

clone_size: NA
v_call: TRBV11-2
j_call: TRBJ2-1
d_call: NA
cdr3_aa: CASSGGSVGFPEQFF
cdr3_nt: TGTGCCAGCAGCGGGGGATCAGTCGGGTTCCCGGAGCAGTTCTTC

clone_size: many
v_call: TRBV11-1
j_call: TRBJ2-5
d_call: TRBD2
cdr3_aa: CASSLSLAGGPGETQYF
cdr3_nt: TGTGCCAGCAGCTTATCGCTCGCGGGGGGGCCAGGAGAGACCCAGTACTTC

clone_size: few
v_call: TRBV27
j_call: TRBJ1-5
d_call: NA
cdr3_aa: CASSLQGHQPQHF
cdr3_nt: TGTGCCAGCAGTTTACAGGGGCACCAGCCCCAGCATTTT

clone_size: few
v_call: TRBV5-6
j_call: TRBJ1-2
d_call: NA
cdr3_aa: CASSLGVDYYGYTF
cdr3_nt: TGTGCCAGCAGCTTGGGGGTGGATTACTATGGCTACACCTTC

clone_size: many
v_call: TRBV27
j_call: TRBJ2-7
d_call: NA
cdr3_aa: CASTSISYEQYF
cdr3_nt: TGTGCCAGCACCTCTATCTCCTACGAGCAGTACTTC

clone_size: NA
v_call: TRBV5-1
j_call: TRBJ2-1
d_call: TRBD1
cdr3_aa: CASSSATGVDEQFF
cdr3_nt: TGCGCCAGCAGTTCCGCGACAGGGGTCGATGAGCAGTTCTTC

clone_size: NA
v_call: TRBV29-1
j_call: TRBJ2-2
d_call: TRBD1
cdr3_aa: CSVAGTGRTGELFF
cdr3_nt: TGCAGCGTGGCAGGGACAGGGAGAACCGGGGAGCTGTTTTTT

clone_size: few
v_call: TRBV6-5
j_call: TRBJ2-3
d_call: TRBD2
cdr3_aa: CASSYAGGSDTQYF
cdr3_nt: TGTGCCAGCAGTTACGCGGGGGGGTCGGATACGCAGTATTTT

clone_size: NA
v_call: TRBV12-3/TRBV12-4
j_call: TRBJ1-3
d_call: NA
cdr3_aa: CASSSPRAGAGNTIYF
cdr3_nt: TGTGCCAGCAGTTCCCCGCGGGCGGGGGCTGGAAACACCATATATTTT

clone_size: few
v_call: TRBV2
j_call: TRBJ1-2
d_call: TRBD1
cdr3_aa: CAGQTGREGYTF
cdr3_nt: TGTGCCGGACAGACAGGGAGGGAAGGCTACACCTTC

clone_size: NA
v_call: TRBV29-1
j_call: TRBJ1-1
d_call: TRBD1
cdr3_aa: CSVGRTGTGGETEAFF
cdr3_nt: TGCAGCGTCGGCAGAACGGGGACAGGGGGCGAGACTGAAGCTTTCTTT

clone_size: few
v_call: TRBV7-3
j_call: TRBJ1-6
d_call: NA
cdr3_aa: CASSSEVSDNSPLHF
cdr3_nt: TGTGCCAGCAGCTCCGAAGTTAGCGATAATTCACCCCTCCACTTT

clone_size: many
v_call: TRBV5-1
j_call: TRBJ1-2
d_call: NA
cdr3_aa: CASSAGLELYGYTF
cdr3_nt: TGCGCCAGCAGCGCAGGGTTGGAGCTTTATGGCTACACCTTC

clone_size: few
v_call: TRBV27
j_call: TRBJ1-1
d_call: TRBD1
cdr3_aa: CASSLLGTGSFGTEAFF
cdr3_nt: TGTGCCAGCAGTTTATTAGGGACAGGGAGTTTTGGCACTGAAGCTTTCTTT

clone_size: few
v_call: TRBV7-7
j_call: TRBJ1-1
d_call: NA
cdr3_aa: CASSLAPDTEAFF
cdr3_nt: TGTGCCAGCAGCTTAGCGCCGGACACTGAAGCTTTCTTT

clone_size: few
v_call: TRBV7-3
j_call: TRBJ2-5
d_call: NA
cdr3_aa: CASSEIPGSQETQYF
cdr3_nt: TGTGCCAGCAGCGAGATACCGGGGTCTCAAGAGACCCAGTACTTC

clone_size: once
v_call: TRBV29-1
j_call: TRBJ2-5
d_call: TRBD2
cdr3_aa: CSVTGGGQETQYF
cdr3_nt: TGCAGCGTTACCGGGGGGGGTCAAGAGACCCAGTACTTC

clone_size: few
v_call: TRBV19
j_call: TRBJ2-4
d_call: NA
cdr3_aa: CASSYEKNIQYF
cdr3_nt: TGTGCCAGTAGTTACGAAAAAAACATTCAGTACTTC

clone_size: many
v_call: TRBV12-3/TRBV12-4
j_call: TRBJ1-6
d_call: NA
cdr3_aa: CASSFGVGNSPLHF
cdr3_nt: TGTGCCAGCAGTTTTGGAGTAGGGAATTCACCCCTCCACTTT

clone_size: many
v_call: TRBV29-1
j_call: TRBJ2-5
d_call: NA
cdr3_aa: CSVVMGLQETQYF
cdr3_nt: TGCAGCGTTGTAATGGGGCTCCAAGAGACCCAGTACTTC

clone_size: NA
v_call: TRBV9
j_call: TRBJ2-2
d_call: NA
cdr3_aa: CASSVGSMAGELFF
cdr3_nt: TGTGCCAGCAGCGTGGGGTCTATGGCCGGGGAGCTGTTTTTT

clone_size: few
v_call: TRBV29-1
j_call: TRBJ2-7
d_call: NA
cdr3_aa: CSVRDNWGEQYF
cdr3_nt: TGCAGCGTTAGAGATAATTGGGGCGAGCAGTACTTC

clone_size: NA
v_call: TRBV29-1
j_call: TRBJ2-5
d_call: NA
cdr3_aa: CSAGGSFQETQYF
cdr3_nt: TGCAGCGCCGGCGGCAGTTTCCAAGAGACCCAGTACTTC

clone_size: NA
v_call: TRBV6-6
j_call: TRBJ2-2
d_call: NA
cdr3_aa: CASSYSKGDGELFF
cdr3_nt: TGTGCCAGCAGTTACTCGAAGGGCGACGGGGAGCTGTTTTTT